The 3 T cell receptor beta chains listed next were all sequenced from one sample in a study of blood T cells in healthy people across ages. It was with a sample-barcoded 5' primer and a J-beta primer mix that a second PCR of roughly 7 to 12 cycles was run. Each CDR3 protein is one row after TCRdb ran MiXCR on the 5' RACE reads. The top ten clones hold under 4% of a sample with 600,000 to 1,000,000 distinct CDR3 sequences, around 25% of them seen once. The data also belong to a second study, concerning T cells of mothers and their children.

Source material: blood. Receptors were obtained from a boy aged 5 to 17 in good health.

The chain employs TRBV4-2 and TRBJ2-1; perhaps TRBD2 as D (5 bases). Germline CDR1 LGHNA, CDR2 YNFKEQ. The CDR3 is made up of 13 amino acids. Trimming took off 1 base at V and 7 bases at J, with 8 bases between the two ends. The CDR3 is CASSQGEHNEQFF. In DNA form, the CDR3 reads TGTGCCAGCAGCCAAGGGGAGCATAATGAGCAGTTCTTC.

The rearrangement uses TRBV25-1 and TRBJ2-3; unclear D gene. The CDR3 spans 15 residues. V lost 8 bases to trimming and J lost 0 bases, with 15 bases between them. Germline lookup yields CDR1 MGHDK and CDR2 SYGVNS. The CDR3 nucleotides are TGTGCCAGCGGTGCTCCTCGCTCCAGCACAGATACGCAGTATTTT. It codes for CASGAPRSSTDTQYF.

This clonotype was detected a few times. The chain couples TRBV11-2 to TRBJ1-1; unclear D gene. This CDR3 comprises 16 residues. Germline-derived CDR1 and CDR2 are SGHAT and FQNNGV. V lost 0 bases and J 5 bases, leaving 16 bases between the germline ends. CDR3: CASSLDGRVTGTEAFF. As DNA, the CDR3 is TGTGCCAGCAGCTTAGACGGTAGGGTAACTGGAACTGAAGCTTTCTTT.